What follows are 21 T cell receptor beta chains derived from one specimen sequenced in a study of CD8+ T cells in alopecia areata. The authors extracted RNA and reverse transcribed it into cDNA as the sequencing template. Data came from immunoSEQ multiplex PCR; TCRdb stores just in-frame clones and leaves some out. The table records about 110,000 clones, under 60% of them present only once. The sample consisted of NKG2D-low CD8+ T cells sorted from blood. All receptors derive from a human donor with alopecia areata.

The chain joins TRBV6-6 to TRBJ1-2, with D uncertain. The CDR3 spans 14 residues. The germline V gene encodes CDR1 MNHNY and CDR2 SVGAGI (reference sequence). The ends were cut back, 6 bases at V and 1 base at J, with 12 bases in the middle. The CDR3 nucleotides read TGTGCCAGCAGAGCTAACAGCCTTAACTATGGCTACACCTTC. Residues: CASRANSLNYGYTF.

This chain connects TRBV5-1 to TRBJ2-1; 11 nucleotides match TRBD1. The CDR3 contains 13 residues. J gave up 7 bases and V 7 bases, and 4 bases lay outside the gene matches. CDR1 SGHRS and CDR2 YFSETQ come from the germline V gene. The DNA of the CDR3 is TGCGCCAGCTTGGGACAGGGGGGAAATGAGCAGTTCTTC. Its protein is CASLGQGGNEQFF.

The chain joins TRBV7-9 to TRBJ2-7, with D uncertain. CDR1 SEHNR and CDR2 FQNEAQ come from the germline V gene (reference sequence). Trimming left V 4 bases short and J 5 bases short, with 6 bases between. The CDR3 runs to 11 residues. The CDR3 DNA sequence: TGTGCCAGCAGCTCAAGCGACGAGCAGTACTTC. Protein sequence: CASSSSDEQYF.

V and J are TRBV19 and TRBJ2-1; TRBD2 agrees at 11 bases. Losses at the gene ends were 6 bases for V and 6 bases for J; bases not matched to a gene: 1. Germline V gene data show CDR1 as LNHDA and CDR2 as SQIVND (reference sequence). CDR3 size: 13 residues. The CDR3 is CASSLAGGNEQFF. The DNA of the CDR3 is TGTGCCAGTAGCCTAGCGGGGGGCAATGAGCAGTTCTTC.

CDR3: CASSLGPSDTQYF. CDR3 coding DNA: TGTGCCAGCAGCTTGGGGCCGTCGGATACGCAGTATTTT. The chain uses TRBV7-6 and TRBJ2-3; maybe TRBD1 (5 bases). The CDR3 runs to 13 residues. Trimming removed 3 bases at V and 6 bases at J, with 10 bases between. The germline gives CDR1 SGHVS, CDR2 FNYEAQ. Combining the CDR3 with reference TRBV7-6 and TRBJ2-3 gives the whole variable domain GAGVSQSPRYKVTKRGQDVALRCDPISGHVSLYWYRQALGQGPEFLTYFNYEAQQDKSGLPNDRFSAERPEGSISTLTIQRTEQRDSAMYRCASSLGPSDTQYFGPGTRLTVL.

This clone was seen a handful of times. The chain links TRBV4-1 to TRBJ1-2; 9 bases match TRBD1. There are 13 residues in the CDR3. Germline trimming cut 5 bases from V and 4 bases from J; bases unmatched to any gene: 2. The germline V gene has CDR1 MGHRA and CDR2 YSYEKL. This chain's CDR3 is CASSAGQGYGYTF. The CDR3 DNA follows: TGCGCCAGCAGCGCGGGACAGGGCTATGGCTACACCTTC.

CDR3 loop: CASSLEGGTYEQYF. The CDR3 DNA follows: TGTGCCAGCAGTTTAGAGGGGGGCACCTACGAGCAGTACTTC. V usage is TRBV28 and J usage is TRBJ2-7; either TRBD1 or TRBD2 may supply D (6 bases each). In germline, CDR1 is MDHEN, CDR2 SYDVKM. Trimming cost V 2 bases and J 2 bases, with 10 bases left between them. This CDR3 spans 14 amino acids.

The chain couples TRBV6-5 to TRBJ1-5; D is ambiguous. V shed 6 bases and J shed 2 bases, with 11 bases lying between them. The CDR3 loop spans 14 amino acids. Germline CDR1 is MNHEY and CDR2 is SVGAGI. CDR3 bases: TGTGCCAGCAGCTTGGTACCCGGCAATCAGCCCCAGCATTTT. It specifies CASSLVPGNQPQHF.

The rearrangement joins TRBV4-1 to TRBJ1-2; D not resolved. The CDR3 is 13 residues long. The V gene lost 2 bases and the J gene lost 0 bases, with 4 bases spanning the gap. Germline V gene data show CDR1 as MGHRA and CDR2 as YSYEKL. DNA of the CDR3: TGCGCCAGCAGCCAAAATACTAACTATGGCTACACCTTC. Protein sequence: CASSQNTNYGYTF.

This clone was detected a few times. The chain combines TRBV23-1 with TRBJ2-3; weak D call: TRBD1 (5 bases). TRBV23-1 is recorded as an ORF, its role being uncertain. The CDR3 loop spans 14 amino acids. Trimming cost V 4 bases and J 2 bases, with 10 bases left between them. CDR3 nucleotides: TGCGCCAGCAGTCTGGAGACAGACACAGATACGCAGTATTTT. It specifies CASSLETDTDTQYF.

The V call is TRBV9, the J call TRBJ2-3; D is possibly TRBD1 (5 bases). Germline CDR1 and CDR2: SGDLS and YYNGEE. This CDR3 has 15 residues. V was trimmed by 0 bases and J by 2 bases, leaving 10 bases between them. CDR3 protein: CASSVDPGNTDTQYF. In DNA form, the CDR3 reads TGTGCCAGCAGCGTAGACCCAGGGAACACAGATACGCAGTATTTT.

V usage is TRBV5-1 and J usage is TRBJ2-1, with D perhaps TRBD1 or TRBD2 (7 bases each). Between the trimmed V and J ends, which lost 4 bases and 8 bases, there was a span of 19 bases. CDR3 length equals 15 residues. Germline V CDR1 and CDR2: SGHRS, YFSETQ. The CDR3 DNA is TGCGCCAGCAGCCCGGCCCAGGGGGGGACTGATGAGCAGTTCTTC. Amino acids: CASSPAQGGTDEQFF.

The chain uses TRBV27 and TRBJ2-1, with no clear D. The V gene's germline CDR1 is MNHEY and CDR2 SMNVEV (reference sequence). The CDR3 has 16 amino acids. V was pared by 2 bases and J by 0 bases, with 11 bases between. CDR3 sequence (DNA): TGTGCCAGCAGTTTAAGGAGATTCTCCTCCTACAATGAGCAGTTCTTC. It is translated as CASSLRRFSSYNEQFF.

The CDR3 DNA reads TGTGCCAGCAGCCTCCCTAGCGGGAAGGCCACCGGGGAGCTGTTTTTT. This codes for CASSLPSGKATGELFF. The rearrangement links TRBV11-2 to TRBJ2-2, with 9 bases matching TRBD2. There are 16 residues in the CDR3. Germline V gives CDR1 SGHAT, CDR2 FQNNGV. V trimming: 5 bases; J trimming: 4 bases; junction bases outside the gene matches: 8.

The chain has TRBV6-5 and TRBJ2-5, with TRBD2 matching 9 bases. The CDR3 has 14 residues. CDR1 is MNHEY, CDR2 SVGAGI, per germline. Trimming took 8 bases from V and 6 from J; bases not matched to a gene: 10. The CDR3 here is CASGGAGGPKTQYF. The CDR3 nucleotides read TGTGCCAGCGGGGGAGCGGGAGGCCCCAAGACCCAGTACTTC.

The chain is built from TRBV6-1 and TRBJ1-5, with D uncertain. Looked up from germline, CDR1 is MNHNS and CDR2 is SASEGT. The V gene lost 5 bases and the J gene lost 2 bases, with 13 bases spanning the gap. This CDR3 spans 15 amino acids. For the CDR3, the DNA is TGTGCCAGCAGTTCCCGCCCGCCTGGCAATCAGCCCCAGCATTTT. This encodes CASSSRPPGNQPQHF.

The chain carries TRBV11-2 and TRBJ2-4; TRBD2 might be the D (5 bases). The V and J ends lost 0 bases and 5 bases respectively, with 5 bases between them. This CDR3 is built from 13 residues. The germline V gene has CDR1 SGHAT and CDR2 FQNNGV. CDR3 region: CASSLELENIQYF. Here the CDR3 DNA reads TGTGCCAGCAGCTTAGAACTAGAAAACATTCAGTACTTC.

The sample holds a few counts of this clone. The chain uses TRBV7-9 and TRBJ2-1; weak D call: TRBD2 (5 bases). Trimming shortened V by 2 bases and J by 8 bases, and 13 bases separated the two germline ends. This CDR3 contains 14 residues. The V gene's germline CDR1 is SEHNR and CDR2 FQNEAQ (reference sequence). CDR3 DNA: TGTGCCAGCAGCTTATCGGGAAGTCCTTATGAGCAGTTCTTC. Amino acid sequence: CASSLSGSPYEQFF.

As to this clone: Other DNA sequences in the same sample also yield this CDR3. CDR3 region: CASSAGSYEQYF. As DNA, the CDR3 is TGCGCCAGCAGCGCCGGCTCCTACGAGCAGTACTTC. The chain is built from TRBV5-1 and TRBJ2-7; D not resolved. V lost 4 bases and J 0 bases, leaving 5 bases between the germline ends. The CDR3 runs to 12 residues. Germline CDR1 reads SGHRS; CDR2 reads YFSETQ. The variable domain in full, completed from reference TRBV5-1 and TRBJ2-7, reads KAGVTQTPRYLIKTRGQQVTLSCSPISGHRSVSWYQQTPGQGLQFLFEYFSETQRNKGNFPGRFSGRQFSNSRSEMNVSTLELGDSALYLCASSAGSYEQYFGPGTRLTVT.

V gene TRBV18 combines with J gene TRBJ2-2, with D perhaps matching TRBD2 (5 bases). Trimming shortened V by 0 bases and J by 2 bases, and 10 bases separated the two germline ends. Germline values: CDR1 KGHSH, CDR2 LQKENI. The CDR3 extends over 16 amino acids. CDR3 region: CASSPPRVGNTGELFF. The CDR3 nucleotides are TGTGCCAGCTCACCACCGAGGGTTGGCAACACCGGGGAGCTGTTTTTT.

V usage is TRBV13 and J usage is TRBJ2-6; no clear D. The germline CDR1 and CDR2 sequences are PRHDT and FYEKMQ (reference sequence). Between the trimmed V and J ends, which lost 3 bases and 0 bases, there was a span of 18 bases. CDR3 length equals 19 residues. The CDR3 DNA sequence: TGTGCCAGCAGCTTTAACCCCGGAAACTCCTACTCTGGGGCCAACGTCCTGACTTTC. Translating it yields CASSFNPGNSYSGANVLTF. The complete variable domain, with remaining parts taken from reference TRBV13 and TRBJ2-6, reads AAGVIQSPRHLIKEKRETATLKCYPIPRHDTVYWYQQGPGQDPQFLISFYEKMQSDKGSIPDRFSAQQFSDYHSELNMSSLELGDSALYFCASSFNPGNSYSGANVLTFGAGSRLTVL.